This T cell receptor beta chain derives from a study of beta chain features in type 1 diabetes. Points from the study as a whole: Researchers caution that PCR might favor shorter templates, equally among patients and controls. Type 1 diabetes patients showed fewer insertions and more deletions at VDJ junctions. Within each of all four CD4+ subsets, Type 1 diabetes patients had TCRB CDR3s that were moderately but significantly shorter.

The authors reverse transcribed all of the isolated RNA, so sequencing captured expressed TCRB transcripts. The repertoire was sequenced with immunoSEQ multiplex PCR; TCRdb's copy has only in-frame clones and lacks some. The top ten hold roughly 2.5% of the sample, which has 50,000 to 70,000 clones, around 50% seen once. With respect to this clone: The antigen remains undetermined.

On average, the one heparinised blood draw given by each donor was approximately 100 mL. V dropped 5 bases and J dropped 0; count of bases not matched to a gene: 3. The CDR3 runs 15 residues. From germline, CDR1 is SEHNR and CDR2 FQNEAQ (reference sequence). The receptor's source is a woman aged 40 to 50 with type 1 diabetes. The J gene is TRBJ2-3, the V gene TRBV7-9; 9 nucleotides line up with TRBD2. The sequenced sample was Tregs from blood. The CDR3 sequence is CASSGTSFSTDTQYF. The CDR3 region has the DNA TGTGCCAGCAGCGGGACTAGCTTTAGCACAGATACGCAGTATTTT.